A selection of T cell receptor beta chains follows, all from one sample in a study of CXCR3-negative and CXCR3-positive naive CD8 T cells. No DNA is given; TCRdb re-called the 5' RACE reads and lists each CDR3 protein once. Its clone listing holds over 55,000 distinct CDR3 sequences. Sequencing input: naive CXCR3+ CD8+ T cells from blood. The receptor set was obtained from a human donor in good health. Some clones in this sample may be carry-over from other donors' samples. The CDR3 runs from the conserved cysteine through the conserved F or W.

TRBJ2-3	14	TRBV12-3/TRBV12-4	CASSHRGLTDTQYF
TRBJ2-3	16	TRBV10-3	CAISDLGGRLTDTQYF
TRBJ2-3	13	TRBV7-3	CASSRGGTDTQYF
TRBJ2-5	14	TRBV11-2	CASSLGSGRETQYF
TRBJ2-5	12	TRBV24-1	CATVRGPETQYF
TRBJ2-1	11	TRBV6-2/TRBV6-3	CASSIAYEQFF
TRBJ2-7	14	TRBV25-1	CASSDGTAPYEQYF
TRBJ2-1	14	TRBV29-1	CSVRLAGGDREQFF
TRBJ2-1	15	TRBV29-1	CSVELASGISNEQFF
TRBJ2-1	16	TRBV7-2	CASSLAGGHSYNEQFF
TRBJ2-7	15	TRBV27	CASSPRGSSLYEQYF
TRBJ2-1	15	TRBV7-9	CASSLLDRGYNEQFF
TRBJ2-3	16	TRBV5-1	CASSLGDRVGTDTQYF
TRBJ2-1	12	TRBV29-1	CSVVAGDGEQFF
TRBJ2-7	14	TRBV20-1	CSARGGGEPYEQYF
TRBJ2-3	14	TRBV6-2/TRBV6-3	CASNPGTSLDTQYF
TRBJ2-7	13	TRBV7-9	CASSLRVPYEQYF
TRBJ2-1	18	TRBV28	CASRPYPLAVPGFNEQFF
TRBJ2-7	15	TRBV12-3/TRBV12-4	CASSSPRDRVYEQYF
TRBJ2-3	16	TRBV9	CASSVLAGSYTDTQYF
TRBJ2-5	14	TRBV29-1	CSVAGGTGGETQYF
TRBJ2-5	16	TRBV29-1	CSVEGAQRGVQETQYF
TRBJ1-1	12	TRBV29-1	CSARTGVTEAFF
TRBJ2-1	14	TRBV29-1	CSVGGLAGGNEQFF
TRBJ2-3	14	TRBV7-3	CASGQDQNTDTQYF
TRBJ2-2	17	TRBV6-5	CASSYSFSGGDTGELFF
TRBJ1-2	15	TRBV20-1	CSVDRATPVGYGYTF
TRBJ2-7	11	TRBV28	CASSGGNEQYF
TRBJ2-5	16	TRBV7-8	CASSQGGLAGRETQYF
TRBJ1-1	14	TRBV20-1	CSANRQGVWTEAFF
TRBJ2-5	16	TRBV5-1	CASSSGLAGVGETQYF
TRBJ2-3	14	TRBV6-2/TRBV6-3	CASSYSTSTDTQYF
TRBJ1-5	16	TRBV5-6	CASSLAFGGTNQPQHF
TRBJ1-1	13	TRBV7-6	CASSPTGGTEAFF
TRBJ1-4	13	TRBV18	CASSPGDDEKLFF